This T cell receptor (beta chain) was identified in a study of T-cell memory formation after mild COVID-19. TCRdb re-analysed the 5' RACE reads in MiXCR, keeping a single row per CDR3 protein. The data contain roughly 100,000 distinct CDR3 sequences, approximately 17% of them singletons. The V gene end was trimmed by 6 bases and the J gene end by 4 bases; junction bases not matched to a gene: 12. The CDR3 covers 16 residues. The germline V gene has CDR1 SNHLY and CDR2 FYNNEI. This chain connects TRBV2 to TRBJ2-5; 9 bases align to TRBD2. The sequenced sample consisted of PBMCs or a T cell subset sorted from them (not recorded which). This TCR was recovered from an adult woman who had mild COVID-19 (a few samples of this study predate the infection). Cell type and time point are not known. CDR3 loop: CASSDEVAGEGETQYF. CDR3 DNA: TGTGCCAGCAGCGATGAAGTAGCGGGAGAAGGAGAGACCCAGTACTTC.